This TCR beta chain was captured in a study of identical twins. Study-wide points: While abundant cord blood beta clonotypes carried fewer insertions, memory repertoires showed no such pattern. Twin-shared out-of-frame alpha sequences were enriched for low generation probability.

The authors used template switching to add a universal primer site and gave cDNA unique molecular identifiers. A single record per CDR3 protein comes from TCRdb applying MiXCR to the 5' RACE reads. The data hold approximately 600,000 distinct CDR3 sequences, with just over 7% observed a single time. V lost 0 bases and J 5 bases, leaving 17 bases between the germline ends. This CDR3 is built from 16 residues. Germline V gene lookup returns CDR1 SGHRS and CDR2 YFSETQ. A word on this clonotype: The antigen is unknown.

Healthy Caucasian individuals made up all the donors. The same sample was also studied in work on yellow fever vaccine responses in identical twins.

The chain recombines TRBV5-1 with TRBJ2-5, with TRBD1 as a possible D gene (7 bases). Sequenced sample: PBMCs. This TCR came from a woman younger than 30 in good health. CDR3 region: CASSLEAQGGLETQYF. CDR3 nucleotide sequence: TGCGCCAGCAGCTTGGAGGCTCAGGGGGGATTGGAGACCCAGTACTTC.